Presented here are 11 T cell receptor beta chains from one specimen sequenced in a study of cytomegalovirus exposure and HLA in healthy donors. The PCR was carried out with 60 Vbeta primers and 13 Jbeta primers. Only in-frame clones appear in the TCRdb table, and some are missing; sequencing was by immunoSEQ multiplex PCR. Among about 130,000 clones listed, roughly 74% were seen once. Specimen: PBMCs. The receptors were gathered from a woman in her forties or fifties in good health and CMV-seropositive.

This chain links TRBV6-1 with TRBJ1-2; D gene unclear. The CDR3 extends over 14 amino acids. Per the germline V gene, CDR1 is MNHNS and CDR2 is SASEGT. Trimming took off 2 bases at V and 5 bases at J, with 12 bases between the two ends. CDR3 protein: CASSELKGGYGYTF. CDR3 sequence (DNA): TGTGCCAGCAGTGAATTAAAGGGCGGGTATGGCTACACCTTC.

V is TRBV6-5 and J is TRBJ1-1; a weak D match, TRBD1 (5 bases). Trimming removed 6 bases from V and 7 bases from J, with 18 bases in between. The CDR3 covers 14 residues. CDR1 and CDR2 from the germline V gene are MNHEY and SVGAGI. CDR3 DNA: TGTGCCAGCAGCACCCGACAGTATACCGGTGAAGCTTTCTTT. This gives the protein CASSTRQYTGEAFF.

This sequence joins TRBV7-9 and TRBJ1-6, with a tentative D call TRBD1 (6 bases). Trimming removed 4 bases from V and 10 bases from J, with 11 bases in between. Germline lookup yields CDR1 SEHNR and CDR2 FQNEAQ (reference sequence). This CDR3 region has 13 residues. The CDR3 loop reads CASSSEQGSPLHF. The CDR3, as DNA: TGTGCCAGCAGCTCGGAGCAGGGGTCACCCCTCCACTTT.

The gene calls are TRBV30 and TRBJ1-6, with D possibly being TRBD1 (5 bases). Germline V gives CDR1 GTSNPN, CDR2 SVGIG (reference sequence). V lost 3 bases and J lost 6, with 9 bases in between. CDR3 length: 13 amino acids. The CDR3 nucleotides read TGTGCCTGGAGGGACATCTTTAATTCACCCCTCCACTTT. This codes for CAWRDIFNSPLHF.

On this clone: The same CDR3 arises from other DNA sequences in this sample as well. This sequence joins TRBV5-1 and TRBJ2-5; 7 nucleotides agree with TRBD2. This CDR3 spans 15 amino acids. V gave up 3 bases and J gave up 2 bases; unmatched junction bases: 7. Per germline, CDR1 SGHRS and CDR2 YFSETQ. Here the CDR3 reads CASSSQLGGQETQYF. In DNA, the CDR3 is TGCGCCAGCAGCTCCCAACTGGGGGGGCAAGAGACCCAGTACTTC.

The rearrangement links TRBV10-3 to TRBJ1-1; the D gene is possibly TRBD1 (6 bases). With 3 bases removed from V and 5 bases from J, the gap between germline ends came to 19 bases. CDR3 length: 16 amino acids. Germline V gene data show CDR1 as ENHRY and CDR2 as SYGVKD. The chain's CDR3 is CAISDPEQGWGTEAFF. In DNA, the CDR3 is TGTGCCATCAGTGACCCCGAACAGGGATGGGGGACTGAAGCTTTCTTT.

Comments on this clone: One junction end disagrees with the germline gene, perhaps due to a read error. V is TRBV5-4 and J is TRBJ1-6, with TRBD1 matching over 7 bases. CDR3 length equals 13 residues. Germline CDR1 reads SGHNT; CDR2 reads YYREEE (reference sequence). The CDR3 reads CASSFREGNGQVF. The CDR3 DNA reads as TGTGCCAGCAGCTTTCGGGAGGGGAACGGACAGGTCTTT.

The chain carries TRBV7-9 and TRBJ1-1; 8 bases line up with TRBD1. The trim removed 5 bases at V and 8 bases at J, leaving 1 base unmatched. The length of the CDR3 is 11 residues. Germline V gives CDR1 SEHNR, CDR2 FQNEAQ (reference sequence). CDR3 in amino acids: CASSRQGEAFF. The DNA for the CDR3 is TGTGCCAGCAGCAGACAGGGGGAAGCTTTCTTT. The full variable domain, in which reference TRBV7-9 and TRBJ1-1 provide the parts outside the CDR3, is DTGVSQNPRHKITKRGQNVTFRCDPISEHNRLYWYRQTLGQGPEFLTYFQNEAQLEKSRLLSDRFSAERPKGSFSTLEIQRTEQGDSAMYLCASSRQGEAFFGQGTRLTVV.

Comments on this clone: The junction differs from germline at one of its ends, possibly a read error. This chain connects TRBV19 to TRBJ2-2, with a weak D call TRBD1 (6 bases). Germline V gives CDR1 LNHDA, CDR2 SQIVND (reference sequence). CDR3 length: 14 amino acids. The CDR3 region has the DNA TGTGCCAGTAGACCCACAGGGAACGCCGGGGAGCTGTTTTTT. The encoded protein is CASRPTGNAGELFF.

The rearrangement links TRBV2 to TRBJ1-4; 9 nucleotides align to TRBD1. V lost 6 bases to trimming and J lost 2 bases; unmatched junction nucleotides: 7. This CDR3 is 16 amino acids long. Germline V gene data show CDR1 as SNHLY and CDR2 as FYNNEI. CDR3 sequence reads: CASRKGQGTTNEKLFF. For the CDR3, the DNA is TGTGCCAGCAGGAAAGGACAGGGGACGACTAATGAAAAACTGTTTTTT.

V is TRBV27 and J is TRBJ1-2; D remains unclear. CDR3 length: 14 amino acids. V was shortened by 3 bases and J by 4 bases, with 12 bases between the two germline ends. CDR1 and CDR2 (germline): MNHEY, SMNVEV (reference sequence). For the CDR3, the DNA is TGTGCCAGCAGTTTGAGTGCCGGTTCCTATGGCTACACCTTC. Its protein is CASSLSAGSYGYTF.